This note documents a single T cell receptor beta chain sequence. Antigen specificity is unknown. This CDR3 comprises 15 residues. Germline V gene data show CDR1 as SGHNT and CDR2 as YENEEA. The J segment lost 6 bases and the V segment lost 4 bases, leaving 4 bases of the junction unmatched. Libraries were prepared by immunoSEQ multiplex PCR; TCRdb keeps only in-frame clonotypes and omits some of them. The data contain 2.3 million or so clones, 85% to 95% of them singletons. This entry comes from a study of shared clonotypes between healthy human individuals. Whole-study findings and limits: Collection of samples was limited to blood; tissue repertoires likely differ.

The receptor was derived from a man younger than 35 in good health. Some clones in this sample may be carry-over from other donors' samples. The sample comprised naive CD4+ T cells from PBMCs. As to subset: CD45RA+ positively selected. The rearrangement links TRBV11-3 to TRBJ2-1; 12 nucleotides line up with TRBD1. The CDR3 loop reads CASSSGQGASNEQFF. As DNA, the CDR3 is TGTGCCAGCAGCTCGGGACAGGGGGCCAGCAATGAGCAGTTCTTC.